This T cell receptor beta chain was observed in a study of blood T cell repertoires in COVID-19. Study context: Collection of acute and convalescent COVID-19 samples took place in the United States, Italy and Spain. PBMCs, B-cell-depleted T cells, or T cells were the source of the cDNA or gDNA that made up the material.

The CDR3 runs to 14 residues. Trimming at V came to 6 bases and at J to 4 bases, leaving 2 bases not matched to a gene. Germline lookup yields CDR1 SNHLY and CDR2 FYNNEI. Seattle's cohort entered during active infection and was followed longitudinally. Authors' processing steps: Amplification of reference gene primers was used by the study to estimate nucleated cell counts. Only in-frame clones appear in the TCRdb table, and some are missing; sequencing was by immunoSEQ multiplex PCR. D and trimming come from the DNA, and the V and J calls and clone size come from that table. The sample consists of over 70,000 clones, around 83% of them appearing once.

V and J are TRBV2 and TRBJ1-4; 10 positions match TRBD1. The sequence was collected from a man between 25 and 39 years old with COVID-19, enrolled during active disease. Input material: peripheral blood. CDR3: CASSRDRGNEKLFF. The CDR3 nucleotides are TGTGCCAGCAGCCGGGACAGGGGTAATGAAAAACTGTTTTTT.